A single sample gave rise to the 13 T cell receptor beta chains below, sequenced in a study of blood T cell repertoires in COVID-19. The protocol was immunoSEQ multiplex PCR, while the TCRdb copy is restricted to in-frame clones and leaves out a portion. The profile shows about 150,000 clones, about 90% of them singletons. Input material: peripheral blood. These receptors came from an elderly man with acute or convalescent COVID-19.

The chain has TRBV1 and TRBJ1-4; TRBD1, the D gene given by the table, was not confirmed from the DNA. TRBV1 is listed as a pseudogene. CDR3 length: 14 amino acids. CDR3 protein: CTSSQRTMSEKLFF. CDR3 coding DNA: TGCACCAGCAGCCAAAGGACAATGAGTGAAAAACTGTTTTTT.

This clone has only a few counts. The chain has TRBV3-1 (or the pseudogene TRBV3-2) and TRBJ1-1; D is possibly TRBD1 (5 bases). There are 15 residues in the CDR3. Trimming shortened V by 6 bases and J by 0 bases, and 14 bases separated the two germline ends. Looked up from germline, CDR1 is LGHDT and CDR2 is YNNKEL (reference sequence). CDR3 in amino acids: CASSHTGFMNTEAFF. DNA for the CDR3: TGTGCCAGCAGTCATACAGGATTTATGAACACTGAAGCTTTCTTT.

This chain uses TRBV7-2 with TRBJ1-2; weak D call: TRBD1 (6 bases). V gave up 5 bases and J gave up 4 bases, with 17 bases separating them. Germline V CDR1 and CDR2: SGHTA, FQGNSA. The CDR3 is 15 amino acids. Here the CDR3 reads CASSPLRGLGYGYTF. For the CDR3, the DNA is TGTGCCAGCAGCCCACTCAGGGGATTGGGCTATGGCTACACCTTC.

The rearrangement links TRBV5-1 to TRBJ1-1; TRBD1 aligns across 10 bases. CDR3 length: 13 residues. Germline CDR1 reads SGHRS; CDR2 reads YFSETQ. With V trimmed by 4 bases and J by 4 bases, 1 base remained unmatched. The CDR3 coding sequence is TGCGCCAGCAGCAGGACAGGGGGCACTGAAGCTTTCTTT. It codes for CASSRTGGTEAFF.

This clone was detected only once. V and J are TRBV9 and TRBJ1-5; D is undetermined. Trimming cost V 0 bases and J 5 bases, with 12 bases left between them. CDR3 length: 15 amino acids. The germline gives CDR1 SGDLS, CDR2 YYNGEE. Written as DNA, the CDR3 is TGTGCCAGCAGCGTAGATACCGGGATCCATCAGCCCCAGCATTTT. The encoded protein is CASSVDTGIHQPQHF.

CDR3 sequence: CASSYIGTVGKETQYF. CDR3 bases: TGCGCCAGCAGCTATATTGGGACAGTCGGAAAAGAGACCCAGTACTTC. V gene TRBV5-1 combines with J gene TRBJ2-5; 7 bases match TRBD1. The CDR3 length is 16 residues. Germline CDR1 is SGHRS and CDR2 is YFSETQ. The trim removed 3 bases at V and 3 bases at J, leaving 11 bases unmatched.

This sequence joins TRBV7-9 and TRBJ1-2; 7 nucleotides agree with TRBD1. This CDR3 region has 16 residues. Trimming at V came to 3 bases and at J to 3 bases, leaving 10 bases not matched to a gene. Germline CDR1 and CDR2: SEHNR and FQNEAQ (reference sequence). DNA for the CDR3: TGTGCCAGCAGCTTCCGACAGGGATCGTACGACTATGGCTACACCTTC. Translating gives CASSFRQGSYDYGYTF.

This chain connects TRBV6-6 to TRBJ1-2, with D possibly being TRBD1 (5 bases). The CDR3 is 13 amino acids. The ends were cut back, 2 bases at V and 4 bases at J, with 8 bases in the middle. Germline assignment: CDR1 MNHNY and CDR2 SVGAGI (reference sequence). The CDR3 DNA reads as TGTGCCAGCAGTTACACAGACAGCTATGGCTACACCTTC. It encodes CASSYTDSYGYTF.

V and J are TRBV4-1 and TRBJ1-2; perhaps TRBD1 as D (6 bases). The CDR3 sequence is 15 residues long. Per germline, CDR1 MGHRA and CDR2 YSYEKL. Trimming removed 1 base at V and 2 bases at J, with 11 bases between. The CDR3 DNA follows: TGCGCCAGCAGCCAAGCGGGGGGCCCAAACTATGGCTACACCTTC. Encoded protein: CASSQAGGPNYGYTF.

The rearrangement uses TRBV3-1 (or the pseudogene TRBV3-2) and TRBJ1-5; D uncertain. Trimming left V 1 base short and J 0 bases short, with 4 bases between. The CDR3 is 14 residues long. Germline CDR1 reads LGHDT; CDR2 reads YNNKEL (reference sequence). The CDR3 protein is CASSQVSSNQPQHF. The CDR3 DNA sequence: TGTGCCAGCAGCCAAGTATCTAGCAATCAGCCCCAGCATTTT.

The chain recombines TRBV2 with TRBJ2-7, with TRBD2 identical over 7 bases. Per the germline V gene, CDR1 is SNHLY and CDR2 is FYNNEI. V shed 9 bases and J 2 bases; nucleotides not matched to a gene: 7. CDR3 length: 13 amino acids. This CDR3 reads CASRGDSPYEQYF. CDR3 in DNA: TGTGCCAGTCGGGGGGACTCCCCCTACGAGCAGTACTTC.

This chain uses TRBV6-1 with TRBJ2-7, with a tentative D call TRBD2 (6 bases). The germline V and J ends were trimmed by 1 base and 3 bases, with 7 bases remaining between them. Germline CDR1 is MNHNS and CDR2 is SASEGT. The CDR3 is 13 amino acids. In nucleotides, the CDR3 is TGTGCCAGCAGTGAAGGACTAGTCTACGAGCAGTACTTC. This encodes CASSEGLVYEQYF.

This clone was found once. V gene TRBV29-1 combines with J gene TRBJ2-2; possibly TRBD2 for D (5 bases). V lost 6 bases and J 0 bases, leaving 14 bases between the germline ends. The CDR3 has 15 amino acids. The germline gives CDR1 SQVTM, CDR2 ANQGSEA. The DNA for the CDR3 is TGCAGCGTCGCACATAGCGTCGCGAACACCGGGGAGCTGTTTTTT. It specifies CSVAHSVANTGELFF.